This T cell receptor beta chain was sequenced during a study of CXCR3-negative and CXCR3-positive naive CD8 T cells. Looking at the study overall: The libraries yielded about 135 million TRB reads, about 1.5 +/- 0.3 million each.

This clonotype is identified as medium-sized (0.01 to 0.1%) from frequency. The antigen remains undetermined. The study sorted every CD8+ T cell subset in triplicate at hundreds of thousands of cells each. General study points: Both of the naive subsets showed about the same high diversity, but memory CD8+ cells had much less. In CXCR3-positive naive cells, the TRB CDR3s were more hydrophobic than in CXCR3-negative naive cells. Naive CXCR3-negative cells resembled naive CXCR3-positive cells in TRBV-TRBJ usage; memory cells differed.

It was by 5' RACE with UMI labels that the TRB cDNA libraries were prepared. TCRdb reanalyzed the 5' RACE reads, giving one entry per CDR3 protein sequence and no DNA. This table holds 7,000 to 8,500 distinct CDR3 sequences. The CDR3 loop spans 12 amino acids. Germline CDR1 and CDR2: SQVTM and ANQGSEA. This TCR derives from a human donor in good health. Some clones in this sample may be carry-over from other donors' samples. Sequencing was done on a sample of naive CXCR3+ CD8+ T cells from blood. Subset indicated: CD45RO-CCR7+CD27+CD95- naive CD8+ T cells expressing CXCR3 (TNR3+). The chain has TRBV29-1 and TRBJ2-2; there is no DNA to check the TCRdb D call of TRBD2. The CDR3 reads CSVGPPGGELFF.